The clone carrying this TCR beta chain was seen ten or more times. Its matching antigen is unknown. TCRdb passed the 5' RACE reads through MiXCR, listing each CDR3 protein once. This repertoire shows 100,000 or so distinct CDR3 sequences, more than 8.5% found once; its top ten account for approximately 29%. The data were obtained in a study of CD8 T cells in ankylosing spondylitis. Overall study findings and caveats: A motif of under 10 highly homologous TCR beta variants was seen as apparently characteristic of ankylosing spondylitis blood. Earlier literature documents some of the motif variants in reactive arthritis synovial fluid and blood.

Germline assignment: CDR1 SGHNT and CDR2 YENEEA. The CDR3 has 13 residues. Between the trimmed V and J ends, which lost 1 base and 7 bases, there was a span of 8 bases. Sequences were obtained from blood, either unsorted or a sorted T cell fraction (not recorded which). The V gene is TRBV11-3, the J gene TRBJ2-1; D uncertain. The source is a male donor with ankylosing spondylitis. The CDR3 DNA reads TGTGCCAGCAGCTTAGGGGCCAATAATGAGCAGTTCTTC. It is translated as CASSLGANNEQFF.